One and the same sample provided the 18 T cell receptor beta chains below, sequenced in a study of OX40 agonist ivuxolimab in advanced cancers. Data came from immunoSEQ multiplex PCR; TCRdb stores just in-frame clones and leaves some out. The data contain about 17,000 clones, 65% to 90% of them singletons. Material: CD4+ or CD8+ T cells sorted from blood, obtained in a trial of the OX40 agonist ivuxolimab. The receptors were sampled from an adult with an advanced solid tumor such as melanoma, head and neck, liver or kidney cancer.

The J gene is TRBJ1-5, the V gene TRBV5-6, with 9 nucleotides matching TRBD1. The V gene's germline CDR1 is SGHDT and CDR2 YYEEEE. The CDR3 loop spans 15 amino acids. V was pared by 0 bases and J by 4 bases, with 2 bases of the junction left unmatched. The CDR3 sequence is CASSLDRGPNQPQHF. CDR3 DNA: TGTGCCAGCAGCTTGGACAGGGGGCCAAATCAGCCCCAGCATTTT.

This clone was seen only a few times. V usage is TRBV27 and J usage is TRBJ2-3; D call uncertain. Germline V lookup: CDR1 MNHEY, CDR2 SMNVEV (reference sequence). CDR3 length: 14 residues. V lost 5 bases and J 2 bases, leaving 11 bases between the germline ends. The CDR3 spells CASSLGYTTDTQYF. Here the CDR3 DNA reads TGTGCCAGCAGTCTAGGCTATACCACAGATACGCAGTATTTT.

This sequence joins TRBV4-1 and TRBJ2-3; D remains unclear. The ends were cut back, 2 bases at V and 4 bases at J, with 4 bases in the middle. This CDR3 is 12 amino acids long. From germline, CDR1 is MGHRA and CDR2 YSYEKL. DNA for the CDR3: TGCGCCAGCAGCCAATTCTCAGATACGCAGTATTTT. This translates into CASSQFSDTQYF.

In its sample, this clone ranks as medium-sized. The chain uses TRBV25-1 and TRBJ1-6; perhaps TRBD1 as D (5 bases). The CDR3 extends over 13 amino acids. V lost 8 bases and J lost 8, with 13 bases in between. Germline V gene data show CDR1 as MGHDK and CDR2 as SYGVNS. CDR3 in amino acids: CASRRGTDSPLHF. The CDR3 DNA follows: TGTGCCAGCCGAAGAGGGACGGATTCACCCCTCCACTTT. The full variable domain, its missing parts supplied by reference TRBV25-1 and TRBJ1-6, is EADIYQTPRYLVIGTGKKITLECSQTMGHDKMYWYQQDPGMELHLIHYSYGVNSTEKGDLSSESTVSRIRTEHFPLTLESARPSHTSQYLCASRRGTDSPLHFGNGTRLTVT.

The DNA of the CDR3 is TGTGCCTGTTCTGTCCAGACAGGTATACGACAGCCCCAGCATTTT. This encodes CACSVQTGIRQPQHF. This rearrangement joins TRBV30 to TRBJ1-5, with D possibly matching TRBD1 (6 bases). The CDR3 is 15 residues long. V lost 6 bases, J lost 7 bases, and 22 bases lay in between. Germline lookup yields CDR1 GTSNPN and CDR2 SVGIG (reference sequence).

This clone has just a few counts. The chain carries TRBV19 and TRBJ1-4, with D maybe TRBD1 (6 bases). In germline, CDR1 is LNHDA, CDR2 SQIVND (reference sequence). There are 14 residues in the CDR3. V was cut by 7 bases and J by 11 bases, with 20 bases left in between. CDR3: CASMTGHPSGKLFF. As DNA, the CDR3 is TGTGCCAGTATGACGGGACATCCGTCAGGGAAACTGTTTTTT.

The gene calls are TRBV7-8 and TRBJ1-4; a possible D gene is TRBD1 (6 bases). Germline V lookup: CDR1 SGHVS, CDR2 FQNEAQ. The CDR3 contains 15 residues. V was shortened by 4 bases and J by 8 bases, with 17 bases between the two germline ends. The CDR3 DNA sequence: TGTGCCAGCAGCTCGGACAGAGCCTTGAGAGAAAAACTGTTTTTT. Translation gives CASSSDRALREKLFF.

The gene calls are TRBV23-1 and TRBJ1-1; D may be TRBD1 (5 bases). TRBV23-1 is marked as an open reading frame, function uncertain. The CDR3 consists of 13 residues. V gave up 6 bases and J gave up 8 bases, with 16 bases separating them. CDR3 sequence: CASSQGGCLEAFF. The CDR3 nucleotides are TGCGCCAGCAGCCAGGGCGGGTGTCTCGAAGCTTTCTTT.

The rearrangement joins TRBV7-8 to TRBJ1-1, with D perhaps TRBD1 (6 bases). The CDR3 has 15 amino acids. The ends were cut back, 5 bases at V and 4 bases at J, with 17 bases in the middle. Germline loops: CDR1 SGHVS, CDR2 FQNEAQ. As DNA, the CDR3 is TGTGCCAGCAGCCCCCCGGGGGCGCGAAGCACTGAAGCTTTCTTT. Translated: CASSPPGARSTEAFF.

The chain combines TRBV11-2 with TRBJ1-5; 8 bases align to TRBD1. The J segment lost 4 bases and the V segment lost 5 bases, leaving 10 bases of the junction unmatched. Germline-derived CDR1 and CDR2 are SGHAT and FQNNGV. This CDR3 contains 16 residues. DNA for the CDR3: TGTGCCAGCAGCCTCCCCCGGACAGGGATTAATCAGCCCCAGCATTTT. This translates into CASSLPRTGINQPQHF.

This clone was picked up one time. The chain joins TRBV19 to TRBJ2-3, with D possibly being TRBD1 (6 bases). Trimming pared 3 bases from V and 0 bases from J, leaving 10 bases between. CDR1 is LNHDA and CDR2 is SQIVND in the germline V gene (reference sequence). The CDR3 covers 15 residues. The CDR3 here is CASSMGAPSTDTQYF. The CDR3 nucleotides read TGTGCCAGTAGTATGGGGGCCCCTAGCACAGATACGCAGTATTTT.

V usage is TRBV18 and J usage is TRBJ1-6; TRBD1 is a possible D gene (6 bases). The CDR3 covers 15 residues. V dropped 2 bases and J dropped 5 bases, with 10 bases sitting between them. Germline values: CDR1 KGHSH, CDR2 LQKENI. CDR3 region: CASSPKGHDNSPLHF. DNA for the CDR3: TGTGCCAGCTCACCAAAGGGACACGATAATTCACCCCTCCACTTT.

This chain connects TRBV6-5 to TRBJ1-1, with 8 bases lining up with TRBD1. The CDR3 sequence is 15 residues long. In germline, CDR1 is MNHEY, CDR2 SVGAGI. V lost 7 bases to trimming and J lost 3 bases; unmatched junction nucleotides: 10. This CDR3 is CASTRQGRVDTEAFF. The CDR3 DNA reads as TGTGCCAGCACACGACAGGGGCGCGTAGACACTGAAGCTTTCTTT.

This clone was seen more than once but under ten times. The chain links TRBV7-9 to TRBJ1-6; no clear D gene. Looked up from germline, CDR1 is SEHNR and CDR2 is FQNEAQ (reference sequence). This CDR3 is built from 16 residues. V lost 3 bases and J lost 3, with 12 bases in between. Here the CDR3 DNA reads TGTGCCAGCAGCTTGGGTGCCGGTTTCTATAATTCACCCCTCCACTTT. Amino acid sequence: CASSLGAGFYNSPLHF.

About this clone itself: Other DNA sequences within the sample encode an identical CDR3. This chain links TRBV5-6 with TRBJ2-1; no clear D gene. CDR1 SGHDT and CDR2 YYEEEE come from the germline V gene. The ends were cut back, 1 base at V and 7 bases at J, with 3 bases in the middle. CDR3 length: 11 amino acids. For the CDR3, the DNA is TGTGCCAGCAGCTTGTTTAATGAGCAGTTCTTC. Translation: CASSLFNEQFF.

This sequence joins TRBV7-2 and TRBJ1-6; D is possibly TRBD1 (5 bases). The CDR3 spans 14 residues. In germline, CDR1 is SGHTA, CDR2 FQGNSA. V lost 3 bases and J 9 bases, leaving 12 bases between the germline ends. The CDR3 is CASSLGQGGSPLHF. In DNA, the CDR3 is TGTGCCAGCAGCTTGGGGCAGGGAGGTTCACCCCTCCACTTT.

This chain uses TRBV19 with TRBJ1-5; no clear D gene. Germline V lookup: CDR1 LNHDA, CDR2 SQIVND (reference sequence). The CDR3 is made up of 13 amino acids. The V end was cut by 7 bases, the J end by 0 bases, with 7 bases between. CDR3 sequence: CASKPNSNQPQHF. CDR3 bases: TGTGCCAGTAAACCCAATAGCAATCAGCCCCAGCATTTT.

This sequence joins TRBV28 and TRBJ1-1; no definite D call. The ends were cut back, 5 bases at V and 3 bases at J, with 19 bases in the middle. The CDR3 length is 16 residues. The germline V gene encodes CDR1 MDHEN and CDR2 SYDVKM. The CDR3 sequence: CASSTYAPRADTEAFF. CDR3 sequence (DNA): TGTGCCAGCAGTACCTATGCCCCAAGGGCGGACACTGAAGCTTTCTTT.